The 2 T cell receptor beta chains reported below all come from one sample, sequenced in a study of blood T cell repertoires in COVID-19. Produced via immunoSEQ multiplex PCR; TCRdb's table is partial and in-frame only. The top ten hold nearly 4.5% of the sample, which has 150,000 to 200,000 clones, around 78% seen once. The source material was PBMCs or T cells enriched from blood (not recorded which). These receptors were taken from a woman aged 45-65 years who had recovered from COVID-19.

The chain recombines TRBV7-9 with TRBJ2-5; D is unclear. The germline V gene encodes CDR1 SEHNR and CDR2 FQNEAQ (reference sequence). Trimming took off 4 bases at V and 7 bases at J, with 13 bases between the two ends. The CDR3 extends over 13 amino acids. In nucleotides, the CDR3 is TGTGCCAGCAGCTGGAAGGAGCACGGGACCCAGTACTTC. Its protein is CASSWKEHGTQYF.

This clone was picked up one time. J is TRBJ2-3 and V is TRBV5-6, with D possibly matching TRBD1 (8 bases). Between the trimmed V and J ends, which lost 5 bases and 4 bases, there was a span of 20 bases. The CDR3 sequence is 16 residues long. CDR1 and CDR2 (germline): SGHDT, YYEEEE. The CDR3 sequence: CASRVLQGEGADTQYF. The CDR3 DNA is TGTGCCAGCAGGGTTCTACAGGGGGAGGGCGCAGATACGCAGTATTTT.